This T cell receptor (beta chain) was sequenced during a study of spatial heterogeneity in lung cancer. For the study at large: Strongly correlated with TCR transcript counts in tumor regions was a T cell module score, which was a transcriptional module score calculated from matched bulk RNA-seq.

Time point noted: sample taken at primary tumor resection. Material for sequencing was whole RNA from tumor, nontumor lung or frozen PBMC, left unsorted. This clonotype has more than one count but fewer than ten. What it binds is unknown. For a library built for alpha chains, this beta chain is a stray read; little rests on its size. On each TCR cDNA molecule, a unique molecular identifier was present. MiXCR was run by TCRdb on the 5' RACE reads, yielding one entry per CDR3 protein. The sample consists of about 18,000 distinct CDR3 sequences, 9.5% to 10% of them appearing once. Trimming stripped 3 bases from V and 2 bases from J, with 11 bases between. The CDR3 totals 15 residues. Findings of the study overall: Ubiquitous and regional nonsynonymous mutations were tracked by counts of ubiquitous and regional expanded TCRs, respectively. Expanded alpha and beta TCR counts within tumors tracked tumor mutation counts.

This sequence was found in a female donor with early-stage non-small cell lung cancer. Sequenced here: lung tumor tissue, sampled at surgery. The rearrangement joins TRBV12-3 or TRBV12-4 to TRBJ2-1, with D tentatively TRBD1 or TRBD2 (7 bases each). The CDR3 loop is CASSFAGGAYNEQFF. CDR3 in DNA: TGTGCCAGCAGTTTCGCAGGGGGGGCCTACAATGAGCAGTTCTTC.